This T cell receptor (beta chain) emerged from a study of identical twins. There are a few counts of this clonotype. The germline gives CDR1 MNHEY, CDR2 SMNVEV (reference sequence). This CDR3 spans 14 amino acids. V was cut by 5 bases and J by 2 bases, with 11 bases left in between. TCRdb itself ran the 5' RACE reads through MiXCR, one entry per CDR3 protein. This sample carries fewer than 500,000 distinct CDR3 sequences, 20% to 30% of them seen once, and the ten largest clones take around 3%. The sample was also reused in another study, on T cells expressing NK-cell markers.

The specimen was CD4+ T cells sorted from blood. The chain carries TRBV27 and TRBJ2-3; D ambiguous. The receptor was isolated from a woman aged 18-29 years in good health. For the CDR3, the DNA is TGTGCCAGCAGTCTTTCGTCCCCCACAGATACGCAGTATTTT. This translates into CASSLSSPTDTQYF.